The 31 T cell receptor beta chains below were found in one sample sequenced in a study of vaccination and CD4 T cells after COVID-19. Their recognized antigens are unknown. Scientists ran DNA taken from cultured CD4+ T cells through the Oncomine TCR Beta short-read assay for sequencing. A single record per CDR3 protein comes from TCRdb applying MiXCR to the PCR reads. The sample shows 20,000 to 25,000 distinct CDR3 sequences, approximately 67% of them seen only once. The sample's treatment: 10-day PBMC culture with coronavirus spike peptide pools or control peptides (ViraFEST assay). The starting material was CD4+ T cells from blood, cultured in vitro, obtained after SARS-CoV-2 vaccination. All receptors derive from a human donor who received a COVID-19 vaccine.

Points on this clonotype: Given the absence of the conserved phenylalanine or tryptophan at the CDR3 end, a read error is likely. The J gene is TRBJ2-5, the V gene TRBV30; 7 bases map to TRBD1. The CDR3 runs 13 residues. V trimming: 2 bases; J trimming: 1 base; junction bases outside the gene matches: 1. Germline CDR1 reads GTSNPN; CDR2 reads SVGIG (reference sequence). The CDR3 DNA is TGTGCCTGGAGTTCAGGGGGCCAAGAGACCCAGTACCTC. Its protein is CAWSSGGQETQYL.

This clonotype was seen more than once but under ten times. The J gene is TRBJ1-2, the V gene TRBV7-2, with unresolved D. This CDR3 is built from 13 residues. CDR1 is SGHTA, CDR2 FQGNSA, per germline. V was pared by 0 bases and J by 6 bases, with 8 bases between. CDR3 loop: CASSLARADGYTF. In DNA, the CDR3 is TGTGCCAGCAGCTTAGCTAGGGCTGATGGCTACACCTTC. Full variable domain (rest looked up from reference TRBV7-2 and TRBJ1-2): GAGVSQSPSNKVTEKGKDVELRCDPISGHTALYWYRQSLGQGLEFLIYFQGNSAPDKSGLPSDRFSAERTGGSVSTLTIQRTQQEDSAVYLCASSLARADGYTFGSGTRLTVV.

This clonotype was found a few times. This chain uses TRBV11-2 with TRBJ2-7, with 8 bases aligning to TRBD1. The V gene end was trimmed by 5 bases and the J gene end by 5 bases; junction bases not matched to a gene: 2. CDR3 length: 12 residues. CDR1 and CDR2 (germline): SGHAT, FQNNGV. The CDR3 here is CASSRTGNEQYF. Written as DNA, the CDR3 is TGTGCCAGCAGCCGGACAGGGAACGAGCAGTACTTC.

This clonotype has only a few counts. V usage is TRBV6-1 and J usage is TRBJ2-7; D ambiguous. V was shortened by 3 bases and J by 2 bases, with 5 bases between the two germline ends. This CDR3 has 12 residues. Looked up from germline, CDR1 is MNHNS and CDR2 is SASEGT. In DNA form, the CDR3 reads TGTGCCAGCAGTGACTCAACCTACGAGCAGTACTTC. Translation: CASSDSTYEQYF.

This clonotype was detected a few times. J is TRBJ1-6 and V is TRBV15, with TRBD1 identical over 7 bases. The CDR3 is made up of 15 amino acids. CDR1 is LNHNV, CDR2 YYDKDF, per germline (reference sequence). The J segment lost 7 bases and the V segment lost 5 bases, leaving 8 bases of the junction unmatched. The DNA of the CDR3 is TGTGCCACCAGCGCTCGGGACAGCGAAAATTCACCCCTCCACTTT. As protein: CATSARDSENSPLHF.

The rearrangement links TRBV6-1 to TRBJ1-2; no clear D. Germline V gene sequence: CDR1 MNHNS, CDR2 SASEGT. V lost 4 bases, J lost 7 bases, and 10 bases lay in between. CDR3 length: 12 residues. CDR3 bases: TGTGCCAGCAGTGCAACAGTGACTGGCTACACCTTC. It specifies CASSATVTGYTF.

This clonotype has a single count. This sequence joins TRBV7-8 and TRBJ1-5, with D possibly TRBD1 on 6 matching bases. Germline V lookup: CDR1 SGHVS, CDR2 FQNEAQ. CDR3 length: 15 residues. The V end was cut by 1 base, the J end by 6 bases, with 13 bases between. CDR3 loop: CASSLGPQQGQPQHF. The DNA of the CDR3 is TGTGCCAGCAGCTTAGGGCCTCAACAGGGTCAGCCCCAGCATTTT.

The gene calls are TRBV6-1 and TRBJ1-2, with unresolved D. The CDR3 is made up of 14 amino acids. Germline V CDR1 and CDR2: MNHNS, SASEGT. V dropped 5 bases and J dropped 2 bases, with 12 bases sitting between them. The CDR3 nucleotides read TGTGCCAGCAGTCCGGGGAGAACCAACTATGGCTACACCTTC. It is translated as CASSPGRTNYGYTF.

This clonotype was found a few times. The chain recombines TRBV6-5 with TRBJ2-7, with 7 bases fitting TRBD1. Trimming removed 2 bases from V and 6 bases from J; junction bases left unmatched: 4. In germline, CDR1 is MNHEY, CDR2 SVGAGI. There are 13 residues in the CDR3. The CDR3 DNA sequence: TGTGCCAGCAGTTACACTCGGGACAGCGAGCAGTACTTC. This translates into CASSYTRDSEQYF.

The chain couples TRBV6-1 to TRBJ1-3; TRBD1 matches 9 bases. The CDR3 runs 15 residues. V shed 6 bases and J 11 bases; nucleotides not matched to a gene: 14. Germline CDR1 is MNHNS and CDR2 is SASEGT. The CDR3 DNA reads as TGTGCCAGCAGCGGGAAAAGGGGACAGGGTGAGGCCATATATTTT. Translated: CASSGKRGQGEAIYF.

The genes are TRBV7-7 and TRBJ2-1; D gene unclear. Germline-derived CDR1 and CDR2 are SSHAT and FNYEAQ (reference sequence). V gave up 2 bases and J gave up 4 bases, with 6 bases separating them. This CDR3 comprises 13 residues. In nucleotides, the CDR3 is TGTGCCAGCAGCTTAAGTCGATACAATGAGCAGTTCTTC. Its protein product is CASSLSRYNEQFF.

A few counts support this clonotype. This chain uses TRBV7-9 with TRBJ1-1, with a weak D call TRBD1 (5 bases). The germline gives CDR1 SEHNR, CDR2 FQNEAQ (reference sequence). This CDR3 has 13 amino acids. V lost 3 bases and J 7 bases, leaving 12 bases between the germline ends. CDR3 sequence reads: CASSFGGSGEAFF. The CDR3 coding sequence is TGTGCCAGCAGCTTCGGGGGGTCGGGTGAAGCTTTCTTT.

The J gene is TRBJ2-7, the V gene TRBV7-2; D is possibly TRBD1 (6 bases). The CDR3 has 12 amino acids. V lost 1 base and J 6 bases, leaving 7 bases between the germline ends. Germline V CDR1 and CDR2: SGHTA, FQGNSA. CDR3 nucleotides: TGTGCCAGCAGCTTAGGGGACATCGAGCAGTACTTC. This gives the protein CASSLGDIEQYF.

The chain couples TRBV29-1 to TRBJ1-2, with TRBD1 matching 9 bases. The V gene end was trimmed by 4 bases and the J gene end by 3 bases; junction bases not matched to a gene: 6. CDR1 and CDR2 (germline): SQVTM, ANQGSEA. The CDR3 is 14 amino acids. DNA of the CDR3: TGCAGCGTTGCGGGACAGGGCCTATACTATGGCTACACCTTC. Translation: CSVAGQGLYYGYTF.

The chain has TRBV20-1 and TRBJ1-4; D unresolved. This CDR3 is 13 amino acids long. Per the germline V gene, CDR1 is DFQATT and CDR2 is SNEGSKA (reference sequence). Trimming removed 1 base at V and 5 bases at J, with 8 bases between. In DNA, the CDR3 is TGCAGTGCTAGAGCCAGGCCGAATGAAAAACTGTTTTTT. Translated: CSARARPNEKLFF.

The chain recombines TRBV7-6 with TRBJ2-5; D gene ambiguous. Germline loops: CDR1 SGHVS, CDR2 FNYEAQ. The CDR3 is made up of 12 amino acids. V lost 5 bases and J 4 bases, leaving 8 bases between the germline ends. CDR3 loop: CASSPHGETQYF. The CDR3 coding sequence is TGTGCCAGCAGCCCCCATGGAGAGACCCAGTACTTC.

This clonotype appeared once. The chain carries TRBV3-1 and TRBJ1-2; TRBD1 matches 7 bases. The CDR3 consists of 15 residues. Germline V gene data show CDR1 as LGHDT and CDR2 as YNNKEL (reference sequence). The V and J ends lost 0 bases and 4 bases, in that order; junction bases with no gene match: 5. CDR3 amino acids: CASSQEQGRSYGYTF. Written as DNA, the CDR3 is TGTGCCAGCAGCCAAGAACAGGGGAGGTCCTATGGCTACACCTTC.

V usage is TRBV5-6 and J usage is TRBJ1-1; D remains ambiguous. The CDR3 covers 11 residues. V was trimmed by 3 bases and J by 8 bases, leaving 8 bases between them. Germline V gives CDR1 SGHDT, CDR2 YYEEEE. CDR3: CASSSPGEAFF. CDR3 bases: TGTGCCAGCAGCTCCCCGGGAGAAGCTTTCTTT.

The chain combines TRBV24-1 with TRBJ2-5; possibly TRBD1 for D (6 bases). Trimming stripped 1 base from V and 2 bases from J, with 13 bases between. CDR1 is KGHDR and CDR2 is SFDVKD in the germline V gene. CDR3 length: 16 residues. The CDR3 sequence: CATSDFTGTLQETQYF. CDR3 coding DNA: TGTGCCACCAGTGATTTTACCGGGACACTTCAAGAGACCCAGTACTTC.

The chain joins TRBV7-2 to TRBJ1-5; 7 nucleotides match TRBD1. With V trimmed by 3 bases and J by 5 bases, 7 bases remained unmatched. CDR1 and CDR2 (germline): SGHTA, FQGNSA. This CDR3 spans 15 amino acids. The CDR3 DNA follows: TGTGCCAGCAGCTTTCGGAGGGGGCATGATCAGCCCCAGCATTTT. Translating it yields CASSFRRGHDQPQHF.

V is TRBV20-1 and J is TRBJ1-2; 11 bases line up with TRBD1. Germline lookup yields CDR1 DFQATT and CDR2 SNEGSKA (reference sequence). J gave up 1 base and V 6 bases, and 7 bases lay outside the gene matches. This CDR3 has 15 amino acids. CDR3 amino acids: CSARDRGILNYGYTF. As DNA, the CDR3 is TGCAGTGCGCGGGACAGGGGGATTCTTAACTATGGCTACACCTTC.

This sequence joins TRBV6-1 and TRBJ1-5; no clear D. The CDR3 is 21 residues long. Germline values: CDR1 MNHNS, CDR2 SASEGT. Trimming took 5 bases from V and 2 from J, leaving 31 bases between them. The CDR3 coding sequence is TGTGCCAGCAGTCCGACCGGAGGTCTAGCATACTTGTATAGCGGCAATCAGCCCCAGCATTTT. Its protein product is CASSPTGGLAYLYSGNQPQHF.

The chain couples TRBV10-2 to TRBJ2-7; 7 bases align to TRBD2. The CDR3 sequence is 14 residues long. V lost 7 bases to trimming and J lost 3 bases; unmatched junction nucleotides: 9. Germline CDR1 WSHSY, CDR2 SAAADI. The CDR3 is CASTLAGINYEQYF. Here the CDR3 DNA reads TGCGCCAGCACTTTAGCGGGTATAAACTACGAGCAGTACTTC.

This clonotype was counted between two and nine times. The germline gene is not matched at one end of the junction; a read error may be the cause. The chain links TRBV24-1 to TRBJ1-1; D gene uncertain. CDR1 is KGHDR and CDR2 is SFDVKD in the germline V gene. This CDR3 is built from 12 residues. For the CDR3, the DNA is TGTGCCACCAGTGGCCCTGACACTAAAGCTTTCTTT. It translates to CATSGPDTKAFF.

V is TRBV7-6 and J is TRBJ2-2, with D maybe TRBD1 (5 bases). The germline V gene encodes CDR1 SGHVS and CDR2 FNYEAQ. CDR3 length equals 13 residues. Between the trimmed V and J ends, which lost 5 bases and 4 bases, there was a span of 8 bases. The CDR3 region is CASSIRGTGELFF. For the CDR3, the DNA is TGTGCCAGCAGCATTAGGGGCACCGGGGAGCTGTTTTTT.

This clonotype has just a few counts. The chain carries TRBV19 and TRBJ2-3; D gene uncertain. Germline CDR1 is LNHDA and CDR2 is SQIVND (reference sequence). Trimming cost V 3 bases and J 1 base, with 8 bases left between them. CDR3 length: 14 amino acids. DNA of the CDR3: TGTGCCAGTAGTATGGTCACAGGCACAGATACGCAGTATTTT. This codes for CASSMVTGTDTQYF. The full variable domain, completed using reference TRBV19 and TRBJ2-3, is DGGITQSPKYLFRKEGQNVTLSCEQNLNHDAMYWYRQDPGQGLRLIYYSQIVNDFQKGDIAEGYSVSREKKESFPLTVTSAQKNPTAFYLCASSMVTGTDTQYFGPGTRLTVL.

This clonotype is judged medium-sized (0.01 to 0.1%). This CDR3 reads CATSDFGGEGEEKLFF. The CDR3 coding sequence is TGTGCCACCAGTGATTTTGGAGGGGAAGGAGAGGAAAAACTGTTTTTT. This chain uses TRBV24-1 with TRBJ1-4, with D maybe TRBD1 (5 bases). V shed 1 base and J shed 8 bases, with 16 bases lying between them. This CDR3 is built from 16 residues. CDR1 is KGHDR, CDR2 SFDVKD, per germline.

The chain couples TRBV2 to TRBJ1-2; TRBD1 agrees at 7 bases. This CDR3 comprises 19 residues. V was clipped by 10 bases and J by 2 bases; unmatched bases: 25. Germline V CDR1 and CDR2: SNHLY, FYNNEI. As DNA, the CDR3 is TGTGCCATACCGGGGTCCCGTAGGGGACAGCCTACACGAAACTATGGCTACACCTTC. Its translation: CAIPGSRRGQPTRNYGYTF.

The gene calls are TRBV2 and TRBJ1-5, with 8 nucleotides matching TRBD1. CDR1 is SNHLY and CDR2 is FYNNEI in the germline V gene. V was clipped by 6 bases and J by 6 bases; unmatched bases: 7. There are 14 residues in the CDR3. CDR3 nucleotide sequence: TGTGCCAGCAGCCGGACAGGGTTGGGTCAGCCCCAGCATTTT. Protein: CASSRTGLGQPQHF.

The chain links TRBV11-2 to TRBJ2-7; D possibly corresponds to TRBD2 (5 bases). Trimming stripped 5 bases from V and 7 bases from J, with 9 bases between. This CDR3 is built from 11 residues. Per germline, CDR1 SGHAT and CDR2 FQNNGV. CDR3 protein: CASSPPGEQYF. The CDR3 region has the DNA TGTGCCAGCAGCCCCCCGGGGGAGCAGTACTTC.

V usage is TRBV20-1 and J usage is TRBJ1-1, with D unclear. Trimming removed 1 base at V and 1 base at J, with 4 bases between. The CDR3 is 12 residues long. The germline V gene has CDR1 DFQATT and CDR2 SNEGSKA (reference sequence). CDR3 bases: TGCAGTGCTAGAGTTCGGAACACTGAAGCTTTCTTT. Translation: CSARVRNTEAFF.